This T cell receptor beta chain emerged from a study of CD8+CD57+ T cells in acquired aplastic anemia. About the research overall: An average of around 3.5 ug of DNA was obtained from sorted CD4+ and CD8+ cells. Regarding the study as a whole: CD8+ Simpson's diversity showed no significant patient-control difference.

For CDR3 and TCR beta VDJ profiling, genomic DNA was the template used. TCRdb reprocessed the reads with MiXCR, giving one entry per CDR3 protein. The sample has 250,000 to 300,000 distinct CDR3 sequences, roughly 53% seen once. Flow cytometry had shown expanded CD8+CD57+ cells in the patients chosen for sequencing. A severe acquired aplastic anemia diagnosis applied to all patients. With V trimmed by 0 bases and J by 1 base, 1 base remained unmatched. Germline values: CDR1 SQVTM, CDR2 ANQGSEA. The CDR3 covers 14 residues. Concerning this clonotype itself: Its antigen is undetermined.

The sequenced sample was sorted CD4+, CD8+, or CD8+CD57+ T cells (not recorded which) from PBMCs. The chain couples TRBV29-1 to TRBJ2-7, with 9 bases identical to TRBD1. The receptor was derived from a human donor with aplastic anemia. CDR3 in amino acids: CSVEEQGASYEQYF. CDR3 sequence (DNA): TGCAGCGTTGAAGAACAGGGGGCTTCCTACGAGCAGTACTTC.